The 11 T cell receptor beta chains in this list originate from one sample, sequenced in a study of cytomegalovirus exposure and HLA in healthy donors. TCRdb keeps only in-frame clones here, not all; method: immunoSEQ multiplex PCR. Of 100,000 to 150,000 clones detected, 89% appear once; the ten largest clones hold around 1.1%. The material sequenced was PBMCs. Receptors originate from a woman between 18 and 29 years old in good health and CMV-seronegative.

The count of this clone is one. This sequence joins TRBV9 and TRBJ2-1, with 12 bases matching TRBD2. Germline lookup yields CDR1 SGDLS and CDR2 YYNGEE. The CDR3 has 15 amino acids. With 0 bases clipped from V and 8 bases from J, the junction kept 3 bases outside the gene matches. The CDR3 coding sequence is TGTGCCAGCAGCGTAGACGGGACTAGCGGGCATGAGCAGTTCTTC. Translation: CASSVDGTSGHEQFF.

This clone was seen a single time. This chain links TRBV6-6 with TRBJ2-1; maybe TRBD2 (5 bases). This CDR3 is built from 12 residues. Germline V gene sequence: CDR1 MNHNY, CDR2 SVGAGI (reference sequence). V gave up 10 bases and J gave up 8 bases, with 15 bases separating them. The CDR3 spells CATTVGVDEQFF. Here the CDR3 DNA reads TGTGCCACCACTGTCGGGGTCGATGAGCAGTTCTTC.

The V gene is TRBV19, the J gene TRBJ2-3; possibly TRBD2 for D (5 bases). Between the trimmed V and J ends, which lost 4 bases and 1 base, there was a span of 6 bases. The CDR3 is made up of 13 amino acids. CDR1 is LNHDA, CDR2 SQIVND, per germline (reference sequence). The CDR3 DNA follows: TGTGCCAGTAGTAAGAGGGGCACAGATACGCAGTATTTT. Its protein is CASSKRGTDTQYF.

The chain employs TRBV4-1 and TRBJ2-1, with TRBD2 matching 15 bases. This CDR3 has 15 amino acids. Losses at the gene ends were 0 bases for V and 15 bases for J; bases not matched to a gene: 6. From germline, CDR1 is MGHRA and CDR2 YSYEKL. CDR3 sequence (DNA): TGCGCCAGCAGCCAAGATAACGGACTAGCGGGGGGGCCGTTCTTC. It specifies CASSQDNGLAGGPFF.

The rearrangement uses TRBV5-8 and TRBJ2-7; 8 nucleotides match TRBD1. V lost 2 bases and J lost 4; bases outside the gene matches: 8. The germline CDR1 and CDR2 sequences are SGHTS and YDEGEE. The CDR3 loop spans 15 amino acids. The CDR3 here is CASSLTGQGLYEQYF. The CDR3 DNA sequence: TGTGCCAGCAGCTTAACCGGACAGGGATTGTACGAGCAGTACTTC. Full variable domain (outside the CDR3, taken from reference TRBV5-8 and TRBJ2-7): EAGVTQSPTHLIKTRGQQATLRCSPISGHTSVYWYQQALGLGLQFLLWYDEGEERNRGNFPPRFSGRQFPNYSSELNVNALELEDSALYLCASSLTGQGLYEQYFGPGTRLTVT.

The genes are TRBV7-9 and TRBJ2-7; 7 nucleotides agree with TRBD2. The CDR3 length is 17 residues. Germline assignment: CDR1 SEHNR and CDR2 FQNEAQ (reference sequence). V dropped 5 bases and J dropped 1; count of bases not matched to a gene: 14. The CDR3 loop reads CASSPVGSGSGSYEQYV. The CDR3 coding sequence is TGTGCCAGCAGCCCCGTGGGTAGCGGGTCGGGGTCCTACGAGCAGTACGTC.

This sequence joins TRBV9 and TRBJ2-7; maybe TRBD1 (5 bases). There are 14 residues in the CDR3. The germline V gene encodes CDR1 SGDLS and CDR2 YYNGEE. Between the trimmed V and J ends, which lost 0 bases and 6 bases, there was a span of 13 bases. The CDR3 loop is CASSVEGMVSEQYF. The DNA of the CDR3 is TGTGCCAGCAGCGTAGAGGGGATGGTTTCCGAGCAGTACTTC. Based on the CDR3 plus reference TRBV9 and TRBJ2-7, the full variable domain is DSGVTQTPKHLITATGQRVTLRCSPRSGDLSVYWYQQSLDQGLQFLIQYYNGEERAKGNILERFSAQQFPDLHSELNLSSLELGDSALYFCASSVEGMVSEQYFGPGTRLTVT.

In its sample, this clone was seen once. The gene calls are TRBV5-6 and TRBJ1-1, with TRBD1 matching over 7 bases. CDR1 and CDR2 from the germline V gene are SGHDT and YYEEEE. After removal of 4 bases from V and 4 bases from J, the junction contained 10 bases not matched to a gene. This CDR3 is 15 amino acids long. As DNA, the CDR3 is TGTGCCAGCAGCGTGAGACCCTCAGGGGGCACTGAAGCTTTCTTT. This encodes CASSVRPSGGTEAFF.

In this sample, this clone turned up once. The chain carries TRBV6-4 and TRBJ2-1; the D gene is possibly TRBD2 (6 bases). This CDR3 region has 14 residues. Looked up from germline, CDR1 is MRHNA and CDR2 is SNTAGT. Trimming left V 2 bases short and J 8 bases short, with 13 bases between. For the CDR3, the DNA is TGTGCCAGCAGTGACGCCAGCGGGTCGGATGAGCAGTTCTTC. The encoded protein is CASSDASGSDEQFF.

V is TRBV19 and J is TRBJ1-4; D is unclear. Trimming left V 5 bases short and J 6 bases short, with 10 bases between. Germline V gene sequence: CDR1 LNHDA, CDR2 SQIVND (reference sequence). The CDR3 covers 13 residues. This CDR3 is CASSLREHEKLFF. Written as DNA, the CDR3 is TGTGCCAGTAGTTTAAGGGAGCATGAAAAACTGTTTTTT.

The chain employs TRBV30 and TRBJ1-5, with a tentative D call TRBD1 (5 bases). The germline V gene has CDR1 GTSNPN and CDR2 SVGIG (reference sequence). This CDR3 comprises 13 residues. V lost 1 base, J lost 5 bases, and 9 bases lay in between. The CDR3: CAWSARGYQPQHF. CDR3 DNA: TGTGCCTGGAGTGCAAGGGGATATCAGCCCCAGCATTTT.